This TCR beta chain was captured in a study of blood T cell repertoires in COVID-19. This clone was seen more than once but under ten times. The CDR3 consists of 14 residues. V was shortened by 5 bases and J by 1 base, with 11 bases between the two germline ends. The germline gives CDR1 MNHEY, CDR2 SVGEGT. The protocol was immunoSEQ multiplex PCR, while the TCRdb copy is restricted to in-frame clones and leaves out a portion. This sample has roughly 150,000 clones, with 65% to 90% found just once. The clonotype was recovered from a woman aged 50 to 60 in a cohort sampled during active or convalescent COVID-19. This chain uses TRBV6-2 or TRBV6-3 with TRBJ1-1; a weak D match, TRBD1 (5 bases). Sequencing input: peripheral blood. CDR3 nucleotide sequence: TGTGCCAGCAGTCTAGGACATTCGAACACTGAAGCTTTCTTT. This encodes CASSLGHSNTEAFF.